The 28 T cell receptor beta chains presented below share a single source sample, sequenced in a study of CD4 T cells in relation to SARS-CoV-2 and coronaviruses. TCRdb's copy holds only in-frame clones and misses some; the assay was immunoSEQ multiplex PCR. The sample has 38,000 or so clones; under 85% are singletons. These receptors lack a known antigen. Specimen: memory CD4+ T cells from PBMCs, cultured in vitro. These receptors originate from an adult with COVID-19.

J is TRBJ2-2 and V is TRBV5-1, with TRBD1 matching over 10 bases. This CDR3 contains 15 residues. V was pared by 4 bases and J by 3 bases, with 3 bases of the junction left unmatched. From germline, CDR1 is SGHRS and CDR2 YFSETQ. In DNA form, the CDR3 reads TGCGCCAGCAGCCAAGGACAGGGGGACACCGGGGAGCTGTTTTTT. Its protein product is CASSQGQGDTGELFF. The complete variable domain, with remaining parts taken from reference TRBV5-1 and TRBJ2-2, reads KAGVTQTPRYLIKTRGQQVTLSCSPISGHRSVSWYQQTPGQGLQFLFEYFSETQRNKGNFPGRFSGRQFSNSRSEMNVSTLELGDSALYLCASSQGQGDTGELFFGEGSRLTVL.

The V and J genes are TRBV27 and TRBJ2-7, with 12 bases that match TRBD2. Germline assignment: CDR1 MNHEY and CDR2 SMNVEV (reference sequence). There are 20 residues in the CDR3. V was pared by 5 bases and J by 2 bases, with 19 bases of the junction left unmatched. The CDR3 loop is CASSHSPPIYRLAGAYEQYF. Written as DNA, the CDR3 is TGTGCCAGCAGTCACTCCCCGCCGATATACAGACTAGCGGGAGCCTACGAGCAGTACTTC.

CDR3 nucleotide sequence: TGCGCCAGCAGCTCCCAGGGAGCGGGAGGGTTTGAGTACGAGCAGTACTTC. As protein: CASSSQGAGGFEYEQYF. The V and J genes are TRBV4-1 and TRBJ2-7; 10 bases align to TRBD2. V gave up 5 bases and J gave up 4 bases; unmatched junction bases: 14. Germline V gives CDR1 MGHRA, CDR2 YSYEKL. CDR3 size: 17 residues.

The chain carries TRBV7-2 and TRBJ1-5; D unresolved. The V gene's germline CDR1 is SGHTA and CDR2 FQGNSA. The CDR3 length is 12 residues. The germline V and J ends were trimmed by 2 bases and 9 bases, with 8 bases remaining between them. Written as DNA, the CDR3 is TGTGCCAGCAGCTTACACGGTCGGCCCCAGCATTTT. Protein: CASSLHGRPQHF.

V and J are TRBV19 and TRBJ2-3, with 10 bases fitting TRBD2. The germline V gene has CDR1 LNHDA and CDR2 SQIVND (reference sequence). The CDR3 is 15 residues long. Losses at the gene ends were 5 bases for V and 5 bases for J; bases not matched to a gene: 7. CDR3 nucleotide sequence: TGTGCCAGTAGTCGGCTAGCGGGAGAGGGAGATACGCAGTATTTT. Residues: CASSRLAGEGDTQYF.

This chain uses TRBV6-5 with TRBJ2-5; 9 bases fit TRBD2. Germline values: CDR1 MNHEY, CDR2 SVGAGI. V trimming: 6 bases; J trimming: 4 bases; junction bases outside the gene matches: 6. The CDR3 runs to 14 residues. The CDR3 sequence: CASRAAGGRETQYF. In nucleotides, the CDR3 is TGTGCCAGCAGAGCAGCGGGAGGTCGAGAGACCCAGTACTTC.

This clone appeared a few times. A read error may produce the germline difference seen at one junction end. The genes are TRBV13 and TRBJ2-2; TRBD2 aligns across 7 bases. The CDR3 length is 16 residues. Germline loops: CDR1 PRHDT, CDR2 FYEKMQ (reference sequence). The CDR3 DNA sequence: TGTGCCAGCAGCTTTGTGGGAGGGCCGAAAACCGGGGAGCTGTTTTTT. It translates to CASSFVGGPKTGELFF.

The count of this clone is one. The rearrangement uses TRBV6-2 or TRBV6-3 and TRBJ2-7, with 12 bases matching TRBD2. Germline CDR1 reads MNHEY; CDR2 reads SVGEGT. The CDR3 is 20 residues long. Trimming removed 4 bases from V and 6 bases from J; junction bases left unmatched: 22. Written as DNA, the CDR3 is TGTGCCAGCAGTTTTCTCACCATAAGGAGATTGACTAGCGGGGGCCTCGAGCAGTACTTC. Its protein is CASSFLTIRRLTSGGLEQYF.

This clone was observed once. The V gene is TRBV5-4, the J gene TRBJ2-5; D uncertain. From germline, CDR1 is SGHNT and CDR2 YYREEE (reference sequence). The CDR3 has 13 residues. V lost 2 bases to trimming and J lost 5 bases, with 10 bases between them. The CDR3 is CASSFNERETQYF. CDR3 nucleotides: TGTGCCAGCAGCTTCAACGAAAGGGAGACCCAGTACTTC.

The J gene is TRBJ2-3, the V gene TRBV14; the D is unclear. The CDR3 has 12 residues. Germline V gives CDR1 SGHDN, CDR2 FVKESK. Trimming removed 6 bases at V and 3 bases at J, with 7 bases between. The CDR3 region has the DNA TGTGCCAGCAGTTCCAGAACAGATACGCAGTATTTT. Amino acid sequence: CASSSRTDTQYF.

The genes are TRBV28 and TRBJ2-5, with TRBD1 matching over 8 bases. With V trimmed by 4 bases and J by 0 bases, 7 bases remained unmatched. The CDR3 spans 16 residues. CDR1 and CDR2 from the germline V gene are MDHEN and SYDVKM. CDR3 nucleotides: TGTGCCAGCAGTTACCGGACAGGGTCAAACCAAGAGACCCAGTACTTC. This sequence encodes CASSYRTGSNQETQYF.

In this sample, this clone turned up a few times. The sample contains more than one DNA sequence encoding this CDR3. The chain uses TRBV3-1 (or the pseudogene TRBV3-2) and TRBJ1-3; the match to TRBD1 covers 7 bases. Germline CDR1 LGHDT, CDR2 YNNKEL (reference sequence). This CDR3 is built from 14 residues. V shed 4 bases and J 2 bases; nucleotides not matched to a gene: 2. The CDR3: CASSLRGPGNTIYF. CDR3 DNA sequence: TGTGCCAGCAGCCTAAGGGGGCCTGGAAACACCATATATTTT.

The rearrangement links TRBV6-5 to TRBJ2-3, with no clear D. This CDR3 is built from 14 residues. Germline V lookup: CDR1 MNHEY, CDR2 SVGAGI. The ends were cut back, 2 bases at V and 1 base at J, with 7 bases in the middle. For the CDR3, the DNA is TGTGCCAGCAGTTACGGGTGGGGCACAGATACGCAGTATTTT. Translated, it gives CASSYGWGTDTQYF.

The rearrangement joins TRBV6-5 to TRBJ2-7; the match to TRBD1 covers 11 bases. Germline trimming cut 6 bases from V and 2 bases from J; bases unmatched to any gene: 6. The CDR3 runs 15 residues. Germline lookup yields CDR1 MNHEY and CDR2 SVGAGI. CDR3 protein: CASSIAGQGAYEQYF. CDR3 sequence (DNA): TGTGCCAGCAGCATTGCGGGACAGGGGGCCTACGAGCAGTACTTC.

This rearrangement joins TRBV6-5 to TRBJ2-7; D is unresolved. Trimming cost V 5 bases and J 1 base, with 12 bases left between them. The germline gives CDR1 MNHEY, CDR2 SVGAGI. This CDR3 has 14 amino acids. The CDR3 DNA is TGTGCCAGCAGTCGCCCGGGCCTGTCCTACGAGCAGTACTTC. Protein: CASSRPGLSYEQYF.

This chain connects TRBV28 to TRBJ1-2; possible D gene TRBD1, 6 bases. The V gene's germline CDR1 is MDHEN and CDR2 SYDVKM. Trimming removed 4 bases from V and 5 bases from J, with 14 bases in between. The CDR3 length is 14 residues. The CDR3 sequence is CASSSAGQSYGYTF. CDR3 DNA: TGTGCCAGCAGTTCTGCCGGACAGTCTTATGGCTACACCTTC.

The CDR3 DNA is TGTGCCAGCAGCCAACAGCACCGGACAGGGCTGGATGAGCAGTACTTC. It specifies CASSQQHRTGLDEQYF. The rearrangement uses TRBV3-1 (or the pseudogene TRBV3-2) and TRBJ2-7; 8 bases are a match to TRBD1. Germline V gene lookup returns CDR1 LGHDT and CDR2 YNNKEL (reference sequence). Losses at the gene ends were 2 bases for V and 7 bases for J; bases not matched to a gene: 13. The CDR3 consists of 16 residues.

The genes are TRBV6-2 or TRBV6-3 and TRBJ2-1, with unresolved D. Germline-derived CDR1 and CDR2 are MNHEY and SVGEGT. CDR3 length: 13 residues. The V end lost 4 bases, the J end lost 4 bases, and 8 bases lay between the germline ends. As DNA, the CDR3 is TGTGCCAGCAGTTCGGGCCCGTACAATGAGCAGTTCTTC. This translates into CASSSGPYNEQFF.

There are a few counts of this clone. This rearrangement joins TRBV19 to TRBJ2-7; TRBD1 or TRBD2 may be the D gene (5 bases each). Per the germline V gene, CDR1 is LNHDA and CDR2 is SQIVND (reference sequence). The ends were cut back, 6 bases at V and 0 bases at J, with 12 bases in the middle. The CDR3 contains 14 residues. The CDR3 protein is CASRRDRSSYEQYF. CDR3 bases: TGTGCCAGTAGACGGGACCGTAGCTCCTACGAGCAGTACTTC. The full variable domain, its missing parts supplied by reference TRBV19 and TRBJ2-7, is DGGITQSPKYLFRKEGQNVTLSCEQNLNHDAMYWYRQDPGQGLRLIYYSQIVNDFQKGDIAEGYSVSREKKESFPLTVTSAQKNPTAFYLCASRRDRSSYEQYFGPGTRLTVT.

This chain uses TRBV2 with TRBJ1-5, with D tentatively TRBD1 (6 bases). The CDR3 runs 14 residues. The germline CDR1 and CDR2 sequences are SNHLY and FYNNEI. V lost 1 base to trimming and J lost 7 bases, with 11 bases between them. This CDR3 reads CASSEVAGGQPQHF. The CDR3 nucleotides read TGTGCCAGCAGTGAAGTAGCGGGGGGCCAGCCCCAGCATTTT.

The V call is TRBV19, the J call TRBJ2-3; 10 nucleotides line up with TRBD2. Germline V gene lookup returns CDR1 LNHDA and CDR2 SQIVND (reference sequence). The V and J ends lost 9 bases and 0 bases, in that order; junction bases with no gene match: 3. This CDR3 comprises 14 residues. CDR3 region: CASSGRASTDTQYF. CDR3 nucleotides: TGTGCCAGCAGCGGGAGGGCTAGCACAGATACGCAGTATTTT.

The CDR3 spells CASSDAGLDYNEQFF. Here the CDR3 DNA reads TGTGCCAGCAGCGACGCGGGACTAGATTACAATGAGCAGTTCTTC. V is TRBV6-2 or TRBV6-3 and J is TRBJ2-1; 8 positions agree with TRBD2. Losses at the gene ends were 6 bases for V and 4 bases for J; bases not matched to a gene: 8. Germline CDR1 is MNHEY and CDR2 is SVGEGT. The CDR3 consists of 15 residues.

The gene calls are TRBV12-3 or TRBV12-4 and TRBJ2-1; D is possibly TRBD2 (6 bases). V lost 5 bases and J 10 bases, leaving 12 bases between the germline ends. CDR3 length: 12 amino acids. The CDR3 reads CASSILASEQFF. DNA for the CDR3: TGTGCCAGCAGTATACTAGCATCCGAGCAGTTCTTC.

CDR3 coding DNA: TGCGCCAGCAGCCAACTCTCCCAGGGAGGTGCCGAGCAGTACTTC. Protein product: CASSQLSQGGAEQYF. This chain uses TRBV4-1 with TRBJ2-7, with D possibly TRBD2 on 6 matching bases. CDR1 is MGHRA, CDR2 YSYEKL, per germline. The V end lost 2 bases, the J end lost 6 bases, and 17 bases lay between the germline ends. This CDR3 comprises 15 residues.

V is TRBV3-1 (or the pseudogene TRBV3-2) and J is TRBJ2-1; 11 bases match TRBD1. The J segment lost 6 bases and the V segment lost 7 bases, leaving 8 bases of the junction unmatched. Germline CDR1 reads LGHDT; CDR2 reads YNNKEL (reference sequence). CDR3 length: 15 amino acids. This CDR3 is CASTPGTGGPNEQFF. The CDR3 DNA is TGTGCCAGCACCCCAGGGACAGGGGGACCCAATGAGCAGTTCTTC.

The chain couples TRBV28 to TRBJ1-4; D unclear. Germline CDR1 and CDR2: MDHEN and SYDVKM. Deletions cut 7 bases from V and 4 bases from J, with 13 bases between. The CDR3 contains 14 residues. CDR3 nucleotides: TGTGCCAGCAACCCCCGCGGAGATAATGAAAAACTGTTTTTT. Protein product: CASNPRGDNEKLFF.

The J gene is TRBJ1-1, the V gene TRBV28, with 7 bases that match TRBD1. Trimming cost V 3 bases and J 0 bases; bases outside gene matches: 7. There are 16 residues in the CDR3. The germline CDR1 and CDR2 sequences are MDHEN and SYDVKM. CDR3 sequence: CASSFLGQDMNTEAFF. The CDR3 region has the DNA TGTGCCAGCAGTTTCCTAGGACAGGACATGAACACTGAAGCTTTCTTT.

The CDR3 DNA reads TGTGCCAGTAGTAACGACAGGGGGTCGCAAGCTGGAAACACCATATATTTT. It is translated as CASSNDRGSQAGNTIYF. The chain uses TRBV19 and TRBJ1-3, with TRBD1 matching over 9 bases. Germline assignment: CDR1 LNHDA and CDR2 SQIVND (reference sequence). This CDR3 is 17 amino acids long. After removal of 4 bases from V and 2 bases from J, the junction contained 9 bases not matched to a gene. The full variable domain, in which reference TRBV19 and TRBJ1-3 provide the parts outside the CDR3, is DGGITQSPKYLFRKEGQNVTLSCEQNLNHDAMYWYRQDPGQGLRLIYYSQIVNDFQKGDIAEGYSVSREKKESFPLTVTSAQKNPTAFYLCASSNDRGSQAGNTIYFGEGSWLTVV.